The 32 T cell receptor beta chains below were found in one sample sequenced in a study of Ad26.COV2.S vaccination and SARS-CoV-2 variants. Using immunoSEQ multiplex PCR, the repertoire was profiled, and TCRdb retains in-frame clones only, with some absent. The table includes about 350,000 clones, approximately 86% detected once. Treatment denoted: about 20 received Ad26.COV2.S at low or high dose, single or two shots; about 5 received placebo; per-sample allocation not given. Samples came from day 63 after the first vaccine or placebo injection. Specimen: peripheral blood, collected in a trial of Ad26.COV2.S vaccine versus placebo. Every receptor here comes from a person aged 18 to 59 who received the Ad26.COV2.S COVID-19 vaccine or a placebo.

The chain combines TRBV9 with TRBJ2-7; the match to TRBD1 covers 12 bases. J gave up 6 bases and V 4 bases, and 5 bases lay outside the gene matches. The V gene's germline CDR1 is SGDLS and CDR2 YYNGEE. The length of the CDR3 is 14 residues. DNA for the CDR3: TGTGCCAGCAGCCCCGGGACAGGGGGCGGCGAGCAGTACTTC. Residues: CASSPGTGGGEQYF.

The chain has TRBV3-1 (or the pseudogene TRBV3-2) and TRBJ2-5, with TRBD2 identical over 11 bases. With 0 bases clipped from V and 5 bases from J, the junction kept 14 bases outside the gene matches. This CDR3 contains 19 residues. Germline CDR1 and CDR2: LGHDT and YNNKEL (reference sequence). CDR3 DNA sequence: TGTGCCAGCAGCCAAGAGGGGAAGTGGCTAGCGGGAGGAAAGGAGACCCAGTACTTC. Protein: CASSQEGKWLAGGKETQYF.

The chain recombines TRBV5-8 with TRBJ1-2, with 10 nucleotides matching TRBD1. This CDR3 region has 16 residues. Germline CDR1 reads SGHTS; CDR2 reads YDEGEE. V dropped 3 bases and J dropped 3; count of bases not matched to a gene: 8. CDR3 DNA: TGTGCCAGCAGCTCTCCGGGACAGGGGAAGGACTATGGCTACACCTTC. Encoded protein: CASSSPGQGKDYGYTF.

The chain combines TRBV4-2 with TRBJ1-2; no reliable D call. Germline assignment: CDR1 LGHNA and CDR2 YNFKEQ. Trimming took 0 bases from V and 3 from J, leaving 11 bases between them. The CDR3 totals 15 residues. The CDR3 reads CASSQDFGEHYGYTF. For the CDR3, the DNA is TGTGCCAGCAGCCAAGACTTTGGAGAACACTATGGCTACACCTTC.

This clone came up a few times. This rearrangement joins TRBV19 to TRBJ1-1; 7 bases are a match to TRBD1. V was clipped by 9 bases and J by 5 bases; unmatched bases: 12. This CDR3 has 14 residues. Germline V gene data show CDR1 as LNHDA and CDR2 as SQIVND (reference sequence). DNA of the CDR3: TGTGCCAGCCAGGGGGTGCCCTCGAGGACTGAAGCTTTCTTT. It translates to CASQGVPSRTEAFF.

This chain joins TRBV3-1 (or the pseudogene TRBV3-2) and TRBJ2-5; D not certain. The CDR3 loop spans 15 amino acids. Trimming stripped 0 bases from V and 1 base from J, with 9 bases between. Germline lookup yields CDR1 LGHDT and CDR2 YNNKEL (reference sequence). CDR3 amino acids: CASSQDPPAQETQYF. The CDR3, as DNA: TGTGCCAGCAGCCAAGATCCCCCAGCCCAAGAGACCCAGTACTTC.

The J gene is TRBJ2-3, the V gene TRBV29-1; D ambiguous. This CDR3 has 10 amino acids. Trimming took 6 bases from V and 2 from J, leaving 3 bases between them. Germline values: CDR1 SQVTM, CDR2 ANQGSEA. CDR3 protein: CSVVTDTQYF. CDR3 nucleotide sequence: TGCAGCGTCGTCACAGATACGCAGTATTTT.

The J gene is TRBJ1-1, the V gene TRBV9; possibly TRBD1 for D (5 bases). The CDR3 runs to 13 residues. CDR1 SGDLS and CDR2 YYNGEE come from the germline V gene. V shed 0 bases and J shed 4 bases, with 7 bases lying between them. CDR3 sequence reads: CASSVGQGTEAFF. Here the CDR3 DNA reads TGTGCCAGCAGCGTAGGGCAGGGCACTGAAGCTTTCTTT.

This clone has a handful of counts. The chain has TRBV5-4 and TRBJ1-2; the match to TRBD1 covers 7 bases. The CDR3 loop spans 17 amino acids. The junction had 13 bases not matched to a gene; V was cut back by 4 bases and J by 1 base. Looked up from germline, CDR1 is SGHNT and CDR2 is YYREEE (reference sequence). DNA for the CDR3: TGTGCCAGCAGCCCGGGAGGGACAGCCTCCCTTAACTATGGCTACACCTTC. Translation gives CASSPGGTASLNYGYTF.

The J gene is TRBJ2-4, the V gene TRBV10-3; D gene ambiguous. The germline CDR1 and CDR2 sequences are ENHRY and SYGVKD. This CDR3 region has 15 residues. V was trimmed by 3 bases and J by 1 base, leaving 10 bases between them. CDR3 amino acids: CAISDRALAKNIQYF. The CDR3 coding sequence is TGTGCCATCAGTGATAGGGCTCTGGCCAAAAACATTCAGTACTTC.

V gene TRBV5-1 combines with J gene TRBJ2-3; 9 nucleotides agree with TRBD2. Unmatched junction bases numbered 3, after V lost 3 bases and J lost 1 base. Per the germline V gene, CDR1 is SGHRS and CDR2 is YFSETQ. CDR3 length equals 15 residues. The CDR3 nucleotides read TGCGCCAGCAGCTATCGGACTAGCGGCACAGATACGCAGTATTTT. This encodes CASSYRTSGTDTQYF.

The genes are TRBV10-2 and TRBJ1-2, with unresolved D. The CDR3 consists of 14 residues. The V and J ends lost 0 bases and 8 bases respectively, with 13 bases between them. Germline CDR1 reads WSHSY; CDR2 reads SAAADI. The DNA of the CDR3 is TGCGCCAGCAGTGAGTCGAGTGGGCTCAGGGGCTACACCTTC. It codes for CASSESSGLRGYTF.

The chain has TRBV28 and TRBJ2-7; D remains unclear. There are 15 residues in the CDR3. In germline, CDR1 is MDHEN, CDR2 SYDVKM. The ends were cut back, 5 bases at V and 1 base at J, with 15 bases in the middle. The CDR3 DNA is TGTGCCAGCAGTAAGGCCGTAGGATATTCCTACGAGCAGTACTTC. Translated: CASSKAVGYSYEQYF.

On this clone itself: Other DNA variants within this sample encode the same CDR3. The genes are TRBV5-1 and TRBJ1-4; TRBD1 aligns across 11 bases. The CDR3 is made up of 14 amino acids. Trimming took 5 bases from V and 7 from J; bases not matched to a gene: 4. CDR1 and CDR2 from the germline V gene are SGHRS and YFSETQ. The CDR3 DNA sequence: TGCGCCAGCAGTTCCGGGACAGGGGGTGAAAAACTGTTTTTT. This gives the protein CASSSGTGGEKLFF.

This clone was counted once. The chain's CDR3 is CASSPERGLNQPQHF. The CDR3 DNA reads as TGTGCCAGCTCACCAGAGAGGGGGCTGAATCAGCCCCAGCATTTT. This chain links TRBV18 with TRBJ1-5, with TRBD1 matching over 7 bases. V shed 2 bases and J 4 bases; nucleotides not matched to a gene: 5. The CDR3 runs to 15 residues. Germline assignment: CDR1 KGHSH and CDR2 LQKENI. The full variable domain, completed using reference TRBV18 and TRBJ1-5, is NAGVMQNPRHLVRRRGQEARLRCSPMKGHSHVYWYRQLPEEGLKFMVYLQKENIIDESGMPKERFSAEFPKEGPSILRIQQVVRGDSAAYFCASSPERGLNQPQHFGDGTRLSIL.

This clone was seen just once. V is TRBV12-5 and J is TRBJ2-2; no firm D call. The V end was cut by 3 bases, the J end by 0 bases, with 5 bases between. Per germline, CDR1 LGHNT and CDR2 FRNRAP. CDR3 length equals 14 residues. This chain's CDR3 is CASGLGPNTGELFF. For the CDR3, the DNA is TGTGCTAGTGGTTTAGGGCCGAACACCGGGGAGCTGTTTTTT.

The chain recombines TRBV10-3 with TRBJ1-1; TRBD1 aligns across 8 bases. This CDR3 has 16 amino acids. Germline V gene lookup returns CDR1 ENHRY and CDR2 SYGVKD. The V segment lost 0 bases and the J segment 3 bases; nucleotides outside the gene matches: 6. CDR3 region: CAISESGLQGDTEAFF. The CDR3 coding sequence is TGTGCCATCAGTGAGTCGGGATTACAGGGGGACACTGAAGCTTTCTTT.

This rearrangement joins TRBV6-5 to TRBJ2-3, with D unresolved. V lost 0 bases and J 0 bases, leaving 7 bases between the germline ends. CDR1 and CDR2 (germline): MNHEY, SVGAGI. The CDR3 consists of 15 residues. CDR3 bases: TGTGCCAGCAGTTACTCCGGCAGGAGCACAGATACGCAGTATTTT. This encodes CASSYSGRSTDTQYF.

This clone was counted a single time. The chain couples TRBV4-1 to TRBJ2-7, with a weak D call TRBD1 (6 bases). V gave up 0 bases and J gave up 3 bases, with 9 bases separating them. The CDR3 loop spans 14 amino acids. Per germline, CDR1 MGHRA and CDR2 YSYEKL. The CDR3 DNA reads as TGCGCCAGCAGCCAAGACCAGGGGTTCTACGAGCAGTACTTC. Protein: CASSQDQGFYEQYF.

The chain carries TRBV28 and TRBJ1-6, with TRBD1 matching over 9 bases. The V gene's germline CDR1 is MDHEN and CDR2 SYDVKM. There are 14 residues in the CDR3. Trimming removed 7 bases from V and 7 bases from J; junction bases left unmatched: 5. The CDR3 spells CASNWGTGNSPLHF. CDR3 nucleotide sequence: TGTGCCAGCAATTGGGGGACAGGGAATTCACCCCTCCACTTT.

The chain carries TRBV28 and TRBJ1-2; tentative D call: TRBD1 (5 bases). Per the germline V gene, CDR1 is MDHEN and CDR2 is SYDVKM. The CDR3 is made up of 14 amino acids. The V end was cut by 8 bases, the J end by 3 bases, with 16 bases between. The DNA for the CDR3 is TGTGCCAGCGGTCCAGGGATCTTCTACTATGGCTACACCTTC. Amino acid sequence: CASGPGIFYYGYTF.

This clone was seen only a few times. The V and J genes are TRBV9 and TRBJ2-1; D gene unclear. V shed 6 bases and J shed 0 bases, with 7 bases lying between them. CDR1 is SGDLS and CDR2 is YYNGEE in the germline V gene. This CDR3 contains 13 residues. CDR3 sequence: CASTASSYNEQFF. The CDR3 nucleotides are TGTGCCAGCACAGCGAGCTCCTACAATGAGCAGTTCTTC.

This rearrangement joins TRBV19 to TRBJ1-4; D unresolved. V was shortened by 5 bases and J by 8 bases, with 15 bases between the two germline ends. This CDR3 is built from 14 residues. The germline CDR1 and CDR2 sequences are LNHDA and SQIVND (reference sequence). The CDR3 DNA is TGTGCCAGTAGTTTCCCGACCACAAGGGAAAAACTGTTTTTT. This gives the protein CASSFPTTREKLFF.

This clone occurred a few times. The chain couples TRBV7-2 to TRBJ2-2; D call uncertain. Germline lookup yields CDR1 SGHTA and CDR2 FQGNSA. The CDR3 is made up of 12 amino acids. Trimming left V 4 bases short and J 5 bases short, with 5 bases between. CDR3 sequence: CASSSVTGELFF. CDR3 coding DNA: TGTGCCAGCAGCTCTGTAACCGGGGAGCTGTTTTTT. The entire variable domain, with the rest obtained from reference TRBV7-2 and TRBJ2-2, is as follows: GAGVSQSPSNKVTEKGKDVELRCDPISGHTALYWYRQSLGQGLEFLIYFQGNSAPDKSGLPSDRFSAERTGGSVSTLTIQRTQQEDSAVYLCASSSVTGELFFGEGSRLTVL.

This clone was observed at least ten times. This CDR3 reads CASSPTPYYEQYF. The CDR3 DNA reads TGTGCCAGCAGTCCAACACCATACTACGAGCAGTACTTC. The V call is TRBV27, the J call TRBJ2-7; D ambiguous. The CDR3 spans 13 residues. V lost 5 bases and J lost 3, with 11 bases in between. Germline CDR1 reads MNHEY; CDR2 reads SMNVEV (reference sequence).

The chain uses TRBV6-5 and TRBJ2-6; the D is unclear. The CDR3 spans 14 residues. Germline CDR1 is MNHEY and CDR2 is SVGAGI. Deletions cut 6 bases from V and 3 bases from J, with 9 bases between. The CDR3 spells CASRAGSGANVLTF. The DNA for the CDR3 is TGTGCCAGCAGAGCTGGTAGTGGGGCCAACGTCCTGACTTTC.

About this clone itself: Different DNA sequences within this sample yield the same CDR3. The CDR3 coding sequence is TGTGCCAGCAGCGCTCCTTCCGGGACGCAGCCTACAGGTGAGCAGTTCTTC. It encodes CASSAPSGTQPTGEQFF. J is TRBJ2-1 and V is TRBV14, with D perhaps given as TRBD1 or TRBD2 (5 bases each). With 5 bases removed from V and 9 bases from J, the gap between germline ends came to 26 bases. The V gene's germline CDR1 is SGHDN and CDR2 FVKESK. This CDR3 contains 17 residues.

The chain employs TRBV14 and TRBJ2-1; TRBD1 aligns across 8 bases. The CDR3 consists of 12 residues. V shed 8 bases, J shed 7 bases, and the junction held 4 bases outside the gene matches. CDR1 SGHDN and CDR2 FVKESK come from the germline V gene. CDR3 DNA: TGTGCCAGCGGCAGACAGGGGAATGAGCAGTTCTTC. This gives the protein CASGRQGNEQFF.

This sequence joins TRBV28 and TRBJ1-2; 8 bases match TRBD1. The CDR3 runs 14 residues. The junction had 6 bases not matched to a gene; V was cut back by 5 bases and J by 4 bases. Germline-derived CDR1 and CDR2 are MDHEN and SYDVKM. CDR3 protein: CASSPTGVAYGYTF. CDR3 nucleotides: TGTGCCAGCAGTCCGACAGGGGTGGCCTATGGCTACACCTTC.

The chain combines TRBV13 with TRBJ2-1, with TRBD1 matching over 8 bases. The CDR3 consists of 16 residues. V lost 0 bases to trimming and J lost 7 bases; unmatched junction nucleotides: 8. CDR1 is PRHDT, CDR2 FYEKMQ, per germline (reference sequence). CDR3 sequence reads: CASSLGVRGLGNEQFF. The CDR3 DNA is TGTGCCAGCAGCTTAGGCGTCAGGGGGCTCGGGAATGAGCAGTTCTTC. The whole variable domain, filled in from reference TRBV13 and TRBJ2-1, reads AAGVIQSPRHLIKEKRETATLKCYPIPRHDTVYWYQQGPGQDPQFLISFYEKMQSDKGSIPDRFSAQQFSDYHSELNMSSLELGDSALYFCASSLGVRGLGNEQFFGPGTRLTVL.

This clone occurred a few times. Other DNA sequences in the sample encode the same CDR3. V usage is TRBV24-1 and J usage is TRBJ2-7; TRBD2 aligns across 8 bases. The germline CDR1 and CDR2 sequences are KGHDR and SFDVKD. The CDR3 consists of 13 residues. Trimming removed 4 bases from V and 3 bases from J; junction bases left unmatched: 1. The CDR3 protein is CATSDGGGYEQYF. The CDR3 DNA reads TGTGCCACCAGTGACGGGGGGGGCTACGAGCAGTACTTC.

This clone showed up just a few times. The rearrangement joins TRBV6-1 to TRBJ2-7, with unresolved D. From germline, CDR1 is MNHNS and CDR2 SASEGT. This CDR3 has 15 residues. With 1 base removed from V and 5 bases from J, the gap between germline ends came to 15 bases. The CDR3 reads CASSEGAALVDEQYF. The CDR3 DNA follows: TGTGCCAGCAGTGAAGGCGCAGCGTTGGTAGACGAGCAGTACTTC.